These 13 T cell receptor beta chains came from one sample sequenced in a study of early T cells in non-severe SARS-CoV-2 infection. TCRdb called the 5' RACE reads again in MiXCR, with one record for every CDR3 protein. Of about 64,000 distinct CDR3 sequences listed, 13% are singletons. Sequencing was done on a sample of whole blood. The receptors were sampled from an adult who was a healthcare worker with PCR-confirmed SARS-CoV-2 infection or an uninfected control (not recorded which).

The chain employs TRBV3-1 and TRBJ1-2, with a tentative D call TRBD1 (5 bases). Trimming left V 0 bases short and J 3 bases short, with 8 bases between. The CDR3 is 14 amino acids. Germline V gene lookup returns CDR1 LGHDT and CDR2 YNNKEL (reference sequence). Here the CDR3 reads CASSQEPGHYGYTF. The DNA of the CDR3 is TGTGCCAGCAGCCAAGAACCGGGACACTATGGCTACACCTTC.

The chain has TRBV5-1 and TRBJ1-3; D may be TRBD1 (5 bases). V dropped 4 bases and J dropped 8 bases, with 10 bases sitting between them. The V gene's germline CDR1 is SGHRS and CDR2 YFSETQ. This CDR3 comprises 12 residues. CDR3 nucleotide sequence: TGCGCCAGCAGCCTGGAAGGGGACACCATATATTTT. Translation gives CASSLEGDTIYF.

This clonotype was detected a few times. This chain uses TRBV12-3 or TRBV12-4 with TRBJ2-6, with D perhaps matching TRBD2 (6 bases). Between the trimmed V and J ends, which lost 9 bases and 4 bases, there was a span of 16 bases. The CDR3 extends over 15 amino acids. CDR3 sequence (DNA): TGTGCCAGTCAACCCCCGGGAGCGGGGGCCAACGTCCTGACTTTC. Residues: CASQPPGAGANVLTF.

This clonotype was observed at least ten times. The V and J genes are TRBV11-3 and TRBJ2-7; possible D gene TRBD1, 6 bases. The CDR3 runs 13 residues. Between the trimmed V and J ends, which lost 5 bases and 6 bases, there was a span of 14 bases. Germline loops: CDR1 SGHNT, CDR2 YENEEA. CDR3 nucleotides: TGTGCCAGCAGCCTCCAGACAGGTGGCGAGCAGTACTTC. This encodes CASSLQTGGEQYF.

A few counts support this clonotype. The V and J genes are TRBV7-9 and TRBJ2-3, with a possible D match to TRBD2 (5 bases). The V gene's germline CDR1 is SEHNR and CDR2 FQNEAQ (reference sequence). V lost 3 bases, J lost 4 bases, and 8 bases lay in between. There are 13 residues in the CDR3. The DNA for the CDR3 is TGTGCCAGCAGCTTCTGGAGGCCAGATACGCAGTATTTT. It specifies CASSFWRPDTQYF.

This clonotype has a handful of counts. The rearrangement joins TRBV29-1 to TRBJ2-1; D is uncertain. V was cut by 6 bases and J by 3 bases, with 6 bases left in between. CDR1 SQVTM and CDR2 ANQGSEA come from the germline V gene. The CDR3 consists of 11 residues. The CDR3 loop is CSVDFYNEQFF. Written as DNA, the CDR3 is TGCAGCGTCGATTTCTACAATGAGCAGTTCTTC.

This clonotype was counted many times. The V call is TRBV29-1, the J call TRBJ2-3, with D possibly being TRBD1 (5 bases). Germline CDR1 reads SQVTM; CDR2 reads ANQGSEA. This CDR3 comprises 14 residues. V lost 4 bases and J 0 bases, leaving 11 bases between the germline ends. This CDR3 is CSVGWTPSTDTQYF. The CDR3 DNA follows: TGCAGCGTTGGATGGACACCCAGCACAGATACGCAGTATTTT.

The J gene is TRBJ1-1, the V gene TRBV3-1; D is undetermined. This CDR3 region has 14 residues. V lost 5 bases to trimming and J lost 1 base, with 11 bases between them. Germline CDR1 reads LGHDT; CDR2 reads YNNKEL (reference sequence). CDR3 nucleotides: TGTGCCAGCAGCTCACACCTCTCGAACACTGAAGCTTTCTTT. It encodes CASSSHLSNTEAFF.

This clonotype occurred many times. This sequence joins TRBV2 and TRBJ1-3; D is unresolved. The V end was cut by 5 bases, the J end by 5 bases, with 16 bases between. CDR1 is SNHLY and CDR2 is FYNNEI in the germline V gene. The CDR3 runs 15 residues. CDR3 protein: CASSSATGLRNTIYF. DNA for the CDR3: TGTGCCAGCAGTTCGGCTACGGGCCTTAGAAACACCATATATTTT.

The V call is TRBV4-2, the J call TRBJ1-2; D is ambiguous. The V end was cut by 0 bases, the J end by 5 bases, with 7 bases between. Germline V gene lookup returns CDR1 LGHNA and CDR2 YNFKEQ. The CDR3 is made up of 13 amino acids. The CDR3 DNA is TGTGCCAGCAGCCAAGAGGCCAAATATGGCTACACCTTC. Translated, it gives CASSQEAKYGYTF.

This chain links TRBV10-3 with TRBJ2-2, with TRBD1 matching 12 bases. Trimming cost V 1 base and J 2 bases; bases outside gene matches: 5. The CDR3 contains 18 residues. Germline V CDR1 and CDR2: ENHRY, SYGVKD. The CDR3 reads CAISELGQGALNTGELFF. The CDR3 nucleotides read TGTGCCATCAGTGAGTTGGGACAGGGGGCACTCAACACCGGGGAGCTGTTTTTT.

V is TRBV12-3 or TRBV12-4 and J is TRBJ1-3; 7 bases map to TRBD1. The CDR3 contains 13 residues. With 4 bases clipped from V and 4 bases from J, the junction kept 1 base outside the gene matches. The CDR3 sequence: CASSWDRGNTIYF. Here the CDR3 DNA reads TGTGCCAGCAGTTGGGACAGAGGAAACACCATATATTTT.

This clonotype was recorded at least ten times. The chain has TRBV6-1 and TRBJ1-5, with a possible D match to TRBD1 (5 bases). The CDR3 sequence is 13 residues long. Germline CDR1 and CDR2: MNHNS and SASEGT. Deletions cut 9 bases from V and 3 bases from J, with 12 bases between. The chain's CDR3 is CASGAAPNQPQHF. The CDR3 DNA sequence: TGTGCCAGTGGGGCAGCTCCCAATCAGCCCCAGCATTTT.